The clone carrying this T cell receptor beta chain showed up just a few times. Antigen: not known. The sample comes from a study of cytomegalovirus exposure and HLA in healthy donors. General study findings and limits: Later analysis associated a missense DCLRE1C variant with TCR beta V- and J-gene trimming.

The CDR3 sequence is 14 residues long. V gave up 4 bases and J gave up 2 bases, with 11 bases separating them. In germline, CDR1 is MNHEY, CDR2 SMNVEV (reference sequence). In the PCR, 60 Vbeta and 13 Jbeta primers were used. Clones were read by immunoSEQ multiplex PCR, and TCRdb kept only the in-frame ones, dropping some. The top ten hold roughly 0.76% of the sample, which has fewer than 140,000 clones, about 70% seen once. The sample was PBMCs. This sequence joins TRBV27 and TRBJ1-1; D might be TRBD1 (6 bases). The receptor was derived from a boy aged 5-17 years in good health and CMV-seronegative. The CDR3 coding sequence is TGTGCCAGCAGTTCAGGACAGACCAACACTGAAGCTTTCTTT. It translates to CASSSGQTNTEAFF.